This T cell receptor (beta chain) was observed in a study of radiation and T cells in renal cell carcinoma. Study-level background: Nephrectomy followed 15 Gy stereotactic body radiation by 4 weeks.

Study-wide findings and caveats: Without pretreatment biopsies, baseline tumor clonotype presence was undetermined. In blood, top tumor clones expanded by 2 weeks, shrinking by 4.

With V trimmed by 4 bases and J by 5 bases, 8 bases remained unmatched. The CDR3 loop spans 15 amino acids. The germline V gene has CDR1 SGHAT and CDR2 FQNNGV. TCRdb's table, derived via immunoSEQ multiplex PCR, lists solely in-frame clones and lacks some. Of roughly 150,000 clones listed, about 91% were seen once; the top ten hold over 10%. Time point in this sample: blood 2 weeks post-SBRT. Noted treatment: 15 Gy SBRT to primary tumor, nephrectomy 4 weeks later. Serial blood draws occurred at baseline and 2 and 4 weeks post-SBRT. On this clone itself: The target antigen is unknown.

The sample in question was blood, obtained from a patient whose treatment included radiotherapy and nephrectomy. The TCR comes from a woman aged 50 to 60 with renal cell carcinoma. This chain links TRBV11-2 with TRBJ2-7, with TRBD1 identical over 10 bases. The CDR3 region has the DNA TGTGCCAGCAGCTCCAGACAGGGGGCTTTCAACGAGCAGTACTTC. This codes for CASSSRQGAFNEQYF.